This T cell receptor beta chain was sequenced for a study of cytomegalovirus exposure and HLA in healthy donors. Overall study findings and caveats: Reports indicate that TCR beta sequences accurately predicted the HLA-A and HLA-B alleles of most subjects.

On this clone: Its antigen remains unknown.

The CDR3 has 16 residues. V shed 1 base and J 2 bases; nucleotides not matched to a gene: 7. Researchers ran the PCR with 60 Vbeta and 13 Jbeta primers. Generated by immunoSEQ multiplex PCR, the TCRdb table keeps only in-frame clones and is missing some. This table has some 190,000 clones, 70% to 85% appearing once. This clonotype was sampled from a man aged 35 to 55 in good health and CMV-seropositive. The J gene is TRBJ2-7, the V gene TRBV23-1; 8 bases map to TRBD1. TRBV23-1 is an ORF, and what it does is uncertain. The sequencing input was PBMCs. The CDR3 spells CASSQLGPTGAYEQYF. In DNA form, the CDR3 reads TGCGCCAGCAGTCAATTGGGCCCGACAGGGGCCTACGAGCAGTACTTC.